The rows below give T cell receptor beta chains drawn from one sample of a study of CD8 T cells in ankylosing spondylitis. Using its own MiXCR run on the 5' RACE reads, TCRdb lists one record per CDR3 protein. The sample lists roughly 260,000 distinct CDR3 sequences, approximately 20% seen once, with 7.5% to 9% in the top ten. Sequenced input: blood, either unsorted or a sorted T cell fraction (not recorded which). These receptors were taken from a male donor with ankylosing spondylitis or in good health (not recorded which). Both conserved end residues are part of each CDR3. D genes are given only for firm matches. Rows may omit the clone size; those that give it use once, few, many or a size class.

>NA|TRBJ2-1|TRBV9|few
TGTGCCAGCAGCCCCGGGACCAGGAGGGTGGATGAGCAGTTCTTC
CASSPGTRRVDEQFF
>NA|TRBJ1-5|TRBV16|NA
TGTGCCAGCAGCCAATATCCGGGAGTAGGCAATCAGCCCCAGCATTTT
CASSQYPGVGNQPQHF
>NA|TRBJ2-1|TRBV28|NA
TGTGCCAGCAGTTCCCGAGATGAGCAGTTCTTC
CASSSRDEQFF
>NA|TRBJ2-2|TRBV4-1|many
TGCGCCAGCAGCCAAGATCGGCTGGTCGGGGAGCTGTTTTTT
CASSQDRLVGELFF
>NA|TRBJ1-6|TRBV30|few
TGTGCCTGGAGTGTAAACTCACCCCTCCACTTT
CAWSVNSPLHF
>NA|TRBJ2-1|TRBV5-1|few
TGCGCCAGCAGGTTATCCCTAGCCGCCGGACAATACAATGAGCAGTTCTTC
CASRLSLAAGQYNEQFF
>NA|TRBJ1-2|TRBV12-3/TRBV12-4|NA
TGTGCCAGCAGTTTACCAGGTGGCTTGGACTACACCTTC
CASSLPGGLDYTF
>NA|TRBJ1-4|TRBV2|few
TGTGCCAGCACTCAGGGGCGTCCGGGAGAAAAACTGTTTTTT
CASTQGRPGEKLFF
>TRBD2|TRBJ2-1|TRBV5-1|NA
TGCGCCAGCAGCCCCATTGGACTAGCGGGGGGGGATGAGCAGTTCTTC
CASSPIGLAGGDEQFF
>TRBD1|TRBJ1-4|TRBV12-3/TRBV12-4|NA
TGTGCCAGCAGAGCCACAGGGGTTACTGATGAAAAACTGTTTTTT
CASRATGVTDEKLFF
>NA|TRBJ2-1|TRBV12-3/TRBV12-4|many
TGTGCCAGCAGACTCGGCTACAATGAGCAGTTCTTC
CASRLGYNEQFF
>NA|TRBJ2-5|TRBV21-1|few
TGTGCCAGCAGCATCGGGACTAGCGACGAGACCCAGTACTTC
CASSIGTSDETQYF
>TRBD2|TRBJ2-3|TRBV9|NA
TGTGCCAGCAGCGTAGCTTCCCTAGCGGGAGCGACAGATACGCAGTATTTT
CASSVASLAGATDTQYF
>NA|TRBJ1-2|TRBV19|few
TGTGCCAGTACCATCGCCGGGGGTGGCTATGGCTACACCTTC
CASTIAGGGYGYTF
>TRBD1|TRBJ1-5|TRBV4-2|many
TGTGCCAGCAGCCCGGGACAGGGCGGGCAGCCCCAGCATTTT
CASSPGQGGQPQHF
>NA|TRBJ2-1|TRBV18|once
TGTGCCAGCTCACAAAACAGGGATTGGCTGGGGTTC
CASSQNRDWLGF
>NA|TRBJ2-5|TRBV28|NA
TGTGCCAGCAACCAGGGGGGACTACGCCAAGAGACCCAGTACTTC
CASNQGGLRQETQYF
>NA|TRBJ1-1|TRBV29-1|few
TGCAGCGTTGACAGGGAAGCTTTCTTT
CSVDREAFF
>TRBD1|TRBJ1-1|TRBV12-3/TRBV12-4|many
TGTGCCAGCAGTTTATGGGACAGGGGTTCAGGGGCTTTCTTT
CASSLWDRGSGAFF
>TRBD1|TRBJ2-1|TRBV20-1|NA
TGCAGTGCAACCACCGCCGAGGGGGCCAGCTCCTACAATGAGCAGTTCTTC
CSATTAEGASSYNEQFF
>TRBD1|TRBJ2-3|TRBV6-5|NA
TGTGCCAGCAGTTACCTAGGGACAGGTAGCACAGATACGCAGTATTTT
CASSYLGTGSTDTQYF
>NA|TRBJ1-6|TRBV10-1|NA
TGCGCCAGCAGGACCAACAGAGGCCCTTGGAATTCACCCCTCCACTTT
CASRTNRGPWNSPLHF
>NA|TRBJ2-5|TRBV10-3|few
TGTGCCATCAGTGAGCCTTTTACATCTCAAGAGACCCAGTACTTC
CAISEPFTSQETQYF
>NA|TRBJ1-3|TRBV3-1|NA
TGTGCCAGCAGCCAAGATGGGGCAGGCTCTGGAAACACCATATATTTT
CASSQDGAGSGNTIYF
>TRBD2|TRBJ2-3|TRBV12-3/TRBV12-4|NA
TGTGCCAGCGGGAGGGGAAGCACAGATACGCAGTATTTT
CASGRGSTDTQYF